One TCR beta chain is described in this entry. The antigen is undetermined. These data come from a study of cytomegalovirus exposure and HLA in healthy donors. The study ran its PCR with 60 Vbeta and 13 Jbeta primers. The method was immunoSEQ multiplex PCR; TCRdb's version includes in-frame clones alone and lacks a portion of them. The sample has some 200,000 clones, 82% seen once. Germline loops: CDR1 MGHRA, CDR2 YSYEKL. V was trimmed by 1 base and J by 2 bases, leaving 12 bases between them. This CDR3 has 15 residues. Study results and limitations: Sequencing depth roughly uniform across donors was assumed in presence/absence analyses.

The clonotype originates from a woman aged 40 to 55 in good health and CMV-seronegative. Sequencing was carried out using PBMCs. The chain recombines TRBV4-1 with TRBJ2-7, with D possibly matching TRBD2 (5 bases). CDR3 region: CASSQAPDWAYEQYF. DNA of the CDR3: TGCGCCAGCAGCCAAGCCCCGGACTGGGCCTACGAGCAGTACTTC.